The 24 T cell receptor beta chains below all came from one sample that was sequenced in a study of cytomegalovirus exposure and HLA in healthy donors. It was with 60 Vbeta and 13 Jbeta primers that the PCR ran. Generated by immunoSEQ multiplex PCR, the TCRdb table keeps only in-frame clones and is missing some. The table lists about 160,000 clones, 65% to 85% of them singletons. The sample was PBMCs. All receptors come from a man aged 40-49 years in good health and CMV-seropositive.

This clone was observed a few times. The rearrangement uses TRBV19 and TRBJ1-4, with a weak D call TRBD1 (6 bases). The CDR3 sequence is 14 residues long. Trimming cost V 9 bases and J 3 bases, with 14 bases left between them. CDR1 and CDR2 (germline): LNHDA, SQIVND (reference sequence). The CDR3, as DNA: TGTGCCAGCTCACCGGGACACCCTAATGAAAAACTGTTTTTT. It translates to CASSPGHPNEKLFF.

The chain uses TRBV5-6 and TRBJ2-7, with D possibly being TRBD1 (5 bases). CDR3 length: 14 amino acids. Germline V lookup: CDR1 SGHDT, CDR2 YYEEEE. Between the trimmed V and J ends, which lost 4 bases and 5 bases, there was a span of 16 bases. The CDR3 here is CASSLDINTNEQYF. For the CDR3, the DNA is TGTGCCAGCAGCCTGGACATTAACACCAACGAGCAGTACTTC.

The rearrangement joins TRBV2 to TRBJ2-4, with 7 bases fitting TRBD2. The trim removed 11 bases at V and 6 bases at J, leaving 13 bases unmatched. The CDR3 totals 14 residues. The germline V gene has CDR1 SNHLY and CDR2 FYNNEI. The CDR3 DNA reads TGTGCCCGCTCCGGGACTATCAAAGGAAACATTCAGTACTTC. Its translation: CARSGTIKGNIQYF.

The gene calls are TRBV5-6 and TRBJ2-5; possible D gene TRBD1, 6 bases. The tail of the sequence fits TRBJ2-7 better, so the J call may be wrong. The CDR3 is 14 residues long. Germline assignment: CDR1 SGHDT and CDR2 YYEEEE. CDR3 in amino acids: CASSFDRPPSEQYF. CDR3 DNA: TGTGCCAGCAGCTTCGACAGGCCCCCGAGCGAGCAGTACTTC.

The CDR3 spells CAWSVPSGQAYNEQFF. CDR3 DNA sequence: TGTGCCTGGAGTGTACCCTCCGGACAGGCGTACAATGAGCAGTTCTTC. V is TRBV30 and J is TRBJ2-1; 7 bases agree with TRBD1. The CDR3 runs to 16 residues. Germline V lookup: CDR1 GTSNPN, CDR2 SVGIG (reference sequence). V lost 0 bases to trimming and J lost 4 bases; unmatched junction nucleotides: 9.

The chain employs TRBV30 and TRBJ2-2, with TRBD1 matching 7 bases. Germline V gene data show CDR1 as GTSNPN and CDR2 as SVGIG (reference sequence). The CDR3 spans 13 residues. With V trimmed by 3 bases and J by 7 bases, 5 bases remained unmatched. In DNA, the CDR3 is TGTGCCTGGAGATCCCAGGGGGTCGGGGAGCTGTTTTTT. Its translation: CAWRSQGVGELFF.

This rearrangement joins TRBV6-5 to TRBJ2-1; D is ambiguous. Trimming cost V 5 bases and J 4 bases, with 9 bases left between them. The CDR3 is made up of 13 amino acids. CDR1 is MNHEY and CDR2 is SVGAGI in the germline V gene. The CDR3 DNA follows: TGTGCCAGCAGTGAAAGGAGTTACAATGAGCAGTTCTTC. Translated, it gives CASSERSYNEQFF.

V is TRBV6-5 and J is TRBJ2-3; D might be TRBD1 (5 bases). In germline, CDR1 is MNHEY, CDR2 SVGAGI. Deletions cut 4 bases from V and 0 bases from J, with 11 bases between. The CDR3 totals 15 residues. The CDR3 loop reads CASSLGQTSTDTQYF. CDR3 coding DNA: TGTGCCAGCAGTTTGGGGCAGACTAGCACAGATACGCAGTATTTT.

This sequence joins TRBV18 and TRBJ1-3; TRBD1 is a possible D gene (6 bases). The CDR3 covers 15 residues. Deletions cut 8 bases from V and 0 bases from J, with 14 bases between. Germline V gives CDR1 KGHSH, CDR2 LQKENI. The CDR3, as DNA: TGTGCCAGCATGAACAGGGCCACCTCTGGAAACACCATATATTTT. Amino acids: CASMNRATSGNTIYF.

This sequence joins TRBV7-2 and TRBJ2-2, with D perhaps TRBD2 (5 bases). Germline assignment: CDR1 SGHTA and CDR2 FQGNSA. The length of the CDR3 is 14 residues. V was shortened by 7 bases and J by 7 bases, with 16 bases between the two germline ends. CDR3 bases: TGTGCCAGCAACCTGCGGGCCGGAGGCGGGGAGCTGTTTTTT. It encodes CASNLRAGGGELFF.

The chain combines TRBV19 with TRBJ1-1; TRBD1 aligns across 8 bases. Per germline, CDR1 LNHDA and CDR2 SQIVND (reference sequence). V lost 9 bases and J lost 2; bases outside the gene matches: 11. The CDR3 runs 15 residues. Written as DNA, the CDR3 is TGTGCCAGCCTAGACAGGGGATCTACCAACACTGAAGCTTTCTTT. Translation gives CASLDRGSTNTEAFF.

V usage is TRBV27 and J usage is TRBJ2-1; 8 bases are shared with TRBD1. Germline CDR1 is MNHEY and CDR2 is SMNVEV (reference sequence). The length of the CDR3 is 18 residues. Trimming removed 5 bases from V and 3 bases from J; junction bases left unmatched: 15. The CDR3 reads CASSPPGRGHPLYNEQFF. The DNA for the CDR3 is TGTGCCAGCAGTCCCCCGGGCAGGGGGCATCCCCTCTACAATGAGCAGTTCTTC.

The chain couples TRBV7-2 to TRBJ1-2; 7 bases agree with TRBD1. The germline V gene encodes CDR1 SGHTA and CDR2 FQGNSA. V lost 4 bases, J lost 7 bases, and 15 bases stayed unmatched. This CDR3 is 16 amino acids long. Here the CDR3 DNA reads TGTGCCAGCAGCTCCCCGATGGCAGGGGGATTAGGTGGCTACACCTTC. Translating it yields CASSSPMAGGLGGYTF.

The chain carries TRBV6-6 and TRBJ1-5, with D hard to call. In germline, CDR1 is MNHNY, CDR2 SVGAGI (reference sequence). Trimming took 0 bases from V and 1 from J, leaving 10 bases between them. The CDR3 runs 16 residues. The CDR3 region is CASSYSSQISNQPQHF. As DNA, the CDR3 is TGTGCCAGCAGTTACTCTTCGCAGATAAGCAATCAGCCCCAGCATTTT.

The CDR3 spells CASSLGQGKQYF. The CDR3 DNA sequence: TGTGCCAGCAGCTTGGGGCAGGGAAAGCAGTACTTC. This sequence joins TRBV5-6 and TRBJ2-7; D is possibly TRBD1 (5 bases). The CDR3 spans 12 residues. Trimming cost V 0 bases and J 8 bases, with 9 bases left between them. The germline CDR1 and CDR2 sequences are SGHDT and YYEEEE.

The rearrangement links TRBV14 to TRBJ2-2, with D tentatively TRBD1 (5 bases). CDR1 and CDR2 (germline): SGHDN, FVKESK. This CDR3 is 16 amino acids long. Trimming removed 4 bases at V and 1 base at J, with 13 bases between. The CDR3 protein is CASSPLGQGNTGELFF. The CDR3, as DNA: TGTGCCAGCAGCCCCTTGGGGCAGGGGAACACCGGGGAGCTGTTTTTT.

Only a few counts were recorded for this clone. V and J are TRBV19 and TRBJ1-4, with D possibly TRBD1 on 6 matching bases. The germline gives CDR1 LNHDA, CDR2 SQIVND (reference sequence). With 3 bases removed from V and 7 bases from J, the gap between germline ends came to 15 bases. CDR3 length equals 15 residues. CDR3 DNA: TGTGCCAGTAGTATCTTCACCAGGGGTGGTGAAAAACTGTTTTTT. As protein: CASSIFTRGGEKLFF.

The chain employs TRBV18 and TRBJ2-7; TRBD2 agrees at 14 bases. This CDR3 contains 16 residues. Germline CDR1 reads KGHSH; CDR2 reads LQKENI. Trimming removed 3 bases from V and 4 bases from J; junction bases left unmatched: 5. This chain's CDR3 is CASSPPGLAGAYEQYF. The CDR3 DNA sequence: TGTGCCAGCTCACCCCCGGGACTAGCGGGGGCTTACGAGCAGTACTTC.

The V call is TRBV11-3, the J call TRBJ2-1; 15 nucleotides line up with TRBD2. The J segment lost 4 bases and the V segment lost 4 bases, leaving 5 bases of the junction unmatched. Germline V gene sequence: CDR1 SGHNT, CDR2 YENEEA. The CDR3 loop spans 17 amino acids. The CDR3 nucleotides are TGTGCCAGCAGCTCCCGGACTAGCGGGGGGGGTTACAATGAGCAGTTCTTC. Translated, it gives CASSSRTSGGGYNEQFF.

This clone was counted between two and nine times. V gene TRBV5-6 combines with J gene TRBJ2-7; no clear D. The V gene's germline CDR1 is SGHDT and CDR2 YYEEEE. CDR3 length equals 13 residues. Trimming left V 2 bases short and J 2 bases short, with 8 bases between. The DNA of the CDR3 is TGTGCCAGCAGCTTAAGCAGCGCCTACGAGCAGTACTTC. Amino acid sequence: CASSLSSAYEQYF.

V and J are TRBV30 and TRBJ1-3; TRBD1 matches at 7 bases. The V and J ends lost 3 bases and 2 bases, in that order; junction bases with no gene match: 4. The CDR3 contains 14 residues. CDR1 and CDR2 (germline): GTSNPN, SVGIG (reference sequence). The CDR3 sequence is CAWSYRGPGNTIYF. The DNA for the CDR3 is TGTGCCTGGAGCTATAGGGGGCCTGGAAACACCATATATTTT.

The V and J genes are TRBV7-9 and TRBJ2-7; 8 bases line up with TRBD2. Germline lookup yields CDR1 SEHNR and CDR2 FQNEAQ (reference sequence). This CDR3 is 17 amino acids long. Trimming removed 2 bases from V and 1 base from J; junction bases left unmatched: 10. CDR3 DNA: TGTGCCAGCAGCTTAATCCTGCGGGGGGCCGTTTCCTACGAGCAGTACTTC. Translation gives CASSLILRGAVSYEQYF.

The rearrangement uses TRBV27 and TRBJ1-2, with 7 nucleotides matching TRBD1. The V and J ends lost 7 bases and 4 bases, in that order; junction bases with no gene match: 12. From germline, CDR1 is MNHEY and CDR2 SMNVEV (reference sequence). CDR3 length: 15 amino acids. Here the CDR3 reads CASTLNPTGPYGYTF. The CDR3 nucleotides read TGTGCCAGCACCCTCAACCCGACAGGGCCCTATGGCTACACCTTC.

The CDR3 nucleotides are TGTGCCTGGACAGGGAGGGGTGAAGCTTTCTTT. Protein product: CAWTGRGEAFF. J is TRBJ1-1 and V is TRBV30; the D gene is possibly TRBD1 (5 bases). In germline, CDR1 is GTSNPN, CDR2 SVGIG (reference sequence). CDR3 length: 11 residues. V lost 4 bases to trimming and J lost 7 bases, with 10 bases between them.